The clone carrying this TCR beta chain showed up just a few times. What it binds is unknown. The data were obtained in a study of identical twins. MiXCR, run by TCRdb on the 5' RACE reads, gives a single entry per CDR3 protein. The sample yields fewer than 900,000 distinct CDR3 sequences, 18% seen once. Study-wide findings and caveats: Twin sharing of out-of-frame TCR alpha was underestimated by models in monozygotic pairs. Out-of-frame alpha sequences shared by twins showed excess low generation probability.

Germline V gives CDR1 SEHNR, CDR2 FQNEAQ (reference sequence). Unmatched junction bases numbered 7, after V lost 3 bases and J lost 0 bases. The length of the CDR3 is 17 residues. These data were also reused for a study on T cells expressing NK-cell markers. This second report adds: Among a few donors, these clonotypes also ranked first in the CD3+CD56-NKG2C+ fraction.

Material for sequencing was PBMCs. The source is a young woman in good health. The J gene is TRBJ2-3, the V gene TRBV7-9; TRBD2 aligns across 9 bases. CDR3 sequence (DNA): TGTGCCAGCAGCTTCCTGATTACTAGCGGGAGCACAGATACGCAGTATTTT. It specifies CASSFLITSGSTDTQYF.